This T cell receptor (beta chain) was profiled in a study of shared clonotypes between healthy human individuals. Here immunoSEQ multiplex PCR was the method, and the copy in TCRdb shows in-frame clones only, minus some. Here the sample spans about 1.1 million clones, 60% to 85% being singletons. Looked up from germline, CDR1 is LNHDA and CDR2 is SQIVND (reference sequence). V was shortened by 10 bases and J by 3 bases, with 10 bases between the two germline ends. The CDR3 is 11 residues long. The chain has TRBV19 and TRBJ2-7; D not certain. The specimen sequenced was memory CD4+ T cells from PBMCs. Subset indicated: CD45RA-negative fraction. This TCR came from a man aged 18 to 30 in good health. Some clones in this sample may be carry-over from other donors' samples. CDR3 in DNA: TGTGCCACCGGGTGGGGCTACGAGCAGTACTTC. Translated: CATGWGYEQYF.